Below are 28 T cell receptor beta chains sequenced from a single sample in a study of T cell responses to AZD1222 COVID-19 vaccine (dated by TCRdb to 2020 to 2022). The method behind the library was the immunoSEQ multiplex PCR assay. TCRdb re-hosts the immuneACCESS table, in-frame sequences only. Its copies lack some clones; in the studies checked, an unresolved V gene accounts for under half of them, and the cause for the rest is not known. The sample table records 150,000 to 200,000 clones; roughly 92% of these occur just once. The top ten hold 1.3% to 1.5% of the sample. Reading the label with the study, this specimen's time point is: baseline before first vaccination. This specimen consisted of peripheral blood, obtained on day 0 of AZD1222 vaccination. These receptors were taken from an adult in good health.

The rearrangement uses TRBV20-1 and TRBJ1-5; D not certain. The germline gives CDR1 DFQATT, CDR2 SNEGSKA (reference sequence). This CDR3 has 14 residues. With 3 bases removed from V and 5 bases from J, the gap between germline ends came to 14 bases. The CDR3 loop reads CSASVRGGHQPQHF. CDR3 DNA sequence: TGCAGTGCTAGTGTACGGGGTGGGCATCAGCCCCAGCATTTT.

The V call is TRBV12-5, the J call TRBJ1-2, with 7 bases that match TRBD1. The CDR3 contains 14 residues. Germline V gene lookup returns CDR1 LGHNT and CDR2 FRNRAP. Trimming removed 5 bases from V and 5 bases from J; junction bases left unmatched: 8. The CDR3 here is CASGQGQAYYGYTF. CDR3 nucleotide sequence: TGTGCTAGTGGTCAAGGACAGGCGTATTATGGCTACACCTTC. The full variable domain, its missing parts supplied by reference TRBV12-5 and TRBJ1-2, is DARVTQTPRHKVTEMGQEVTMRCQPILGHNTVFWYRQTMMQGLELLAYFRNRAPLDDSGMPKDRFSAEMPDATLATLKIQPSEPRDSAVYFCASGQGQAYYGYTFGSGTRLTVV.

This clone was seen once. V usage is TRBV12-5 and J usage is TRBJ2-7, with 7 bases lining up with TRBD1. V was pared by 2 bases and J by 0 bases, with 7 bases of the junction left unmatched. CDR3 length equals 16 residues. CDR1 is LGHNT and CDR2 is FRNRAP in the germline V gene. The CDR3 coding sequence is TGTGCTAGTGGTTTGAGACAGGGTAGAGACTCCTACGAGCAGTACTTC. This codes for CASGLRQGRDSYEQYF.

The CDR3 DNA reads as TGTGCCAGCAGTTCTAACCCGAACACTGAAGCTTTCTTT. Translated: CASSSNPNTEAFF. This sequence joins TRBV6-6 and TRBJ1-1; no clear D gene. Trimming stripped 4 bases from V and 1 base from J, with 7 bases between. This CDR3 region has 13 residues. Germline assignment: CDR1 MNHNY and CDR2 SVGAGI (reference sequence).

The J gene is TRBJ1-4, the V gene TRBV19; D not resolved. Per the germline V gene, CDR1 is LNHDA and CDR2 is SQIVND (reference sequence). The CDR3 has 12 residues. Trimming stripped 1 base from V and 7 bases from J, with 4 bases between. This CDR3 reads CASSIGGEKLFF. Here the CDR3 DNA reads TGTGCCAGTAGTATAGGAGGTGAAAAACTGTTTTTT.

The CDR3 nucleotides are TGTGCCAGCAGTATGTGGTCGGGCGAGGGGTCCGGGGAGCTGTTTTTT. The encoded protein is CASSMWSGEGSGELFF. The chain uses TRBV27 and TRBJ2-2; D is tentatively TRBD1 or TRBD2 (5 bases each). With 5 bases removed from V and 6 bases from J, the gap between germline ends came to 19 bases. The CDR3 is 16 residues long. The germline V gene encodes CDR1 MNHEY and CDR2 SMNVEV (reference sequence).

The J gene is TRBJ2-7, the V gene TRBV3-1 (or the pseudogene TRBV3-2), with 9 bases fitting TRBD1. This CDR3 is 13 amino acids long. In germline, CDR1 is LGHDT, CDR2 YNNKEL (reference sequence). J lost 5 bases, V lost 3 bases, and 2 bases had no gene match. In DNA form, the CDR3 reads TGTGCCAGCAGCCAGGACAGGGGAAACGAGCAGTACTTC. Protein: CASSQDRGNEQYF.

The chain uses TRBV7-9 and TRBJ1-1; TRBD1 is a possible D gene (5 bases). V lost 1 base to trimming and J lost 1 base, with 10 bases between them. The CDR3 runs to 15 residues. From germline, CDR1 is SEHNR and CDR2 FQNEAQ (reference sequence). The CDR3 region has the DNA TGTGCCAGCAGCTTAGGGGGGACGAGGAACACTGAAGCTTTCTTT. Its protein is CASSLGGTRNTEAFF.

The chain has TRBV7-9 and TRBJ2-7, with 8 bases fitting TRBD1. This CDR3 comprises 16 residues. Trimming at V came to 5 bases and at J to 2 bases, leaving 11 bases not matched to a gene. Germline V gene lookup returns CDR1 SEHNR and CDR2 FQNEAQ (reference sequence). CDR3 nucleotides: TGTGCCAGCAGCCCAAGCACCGGGACAGGAGCCTACGAGCAGTACTTC. It specifies CASSPSTGTGAYEQYF. Full variable domain (remainder filled in from reference TRBV7-9 and TRBJ2-7): DTGVSQNPRHKITKRGQNVTFRCDPISEHNRLYWYRQTLGQGPEFLTYFQNEAQLEKSRLLSDRFSAERPKGSFSTLEIQRTEQGDSAMYLCASSPSTGTGAYEQYFGPGTRLTVT.

The V call is TRBV4-1, the J call TRBJ1-4; D gene uncertain. V shed 0 bases and J shed 6 bases, with 23 bases lying between them. Germline V gene data show CDR1 as MGHRA and CDR2 as YSYEKL. The CDR3 loop spans 19 amino acids. In nucleotides, the CDR3 is TGCGCCAGCAGCCAAGAGCGATTTAGTGTACGGGGAGGTTATGAAAAACTGTTTTTT. This sequence encodes CASSQERFSVRGGYEKLFF.

Only a few counts were recorded for this clone. The V and J genes are TRBV2 and TRBJ2-7; the D is unclear. The CDR3 is 15 residues long. The V gene lost 2 bases and the J gene lost 1 base, with 12 bases spanning the gap. The germline V gene has CDR1 SNHLY and CDR2 FYNNEI. CDR3 DNA sequence: TGTGCCAGCAGTGAATCTAGGCACCATTCCTACGAGCAGTACTTC. Its translation is CASSESRHHSYEQYF. Using reference TRBV2 and TRBJ2-7 for the parts outside the CDR3, the full variable domain is EPEVTQTPSHQVTQMGQEVILRCVPISNHLYFYWYRQILGQKVEFLVSFYNNEISEKSEIFDDQFSVERPDGSNFTLKIRSTKLEDSAMYFCASSESRHHSYEQYFGPGTRLTVT.

Only one count was recorded for this clone. The V call is TRBV4-1, the J call TRBJ1-2; 10 nucleotides match TRBD1. There are 17 residues in the CDR3. V gave up 4 bases and J gave up 2 bases; unmatched junction bases: 10. Germline V gene data show CDR1 as MGHRA and CDR2 as YSYEKL. The CDR3 reads CASSPPTGQGRNYGYTF. CDR3 DNA: TGCGCCAGCAGCCCGCCAACGGGACAGGGGAGGAACTATGGCTACACCTTC.

The chain has TRBV7-2 and TRBJ2-1; D unresolved. The V and J ends lost 6 bases and 0 bases respectively, with 6 bases between them. Germline CDR1 is SGHTA and CDR2 is FQGNSA. The CDR3 consists of 13 residues. The CDR3 spells CASRTSSYNEQFF. The CDR3 DNA reads as TGTGCCAGCAGGACGAGCTCCTACAATGAGCAGTTCTTC.

This rearrangement joins TRBV7-2 to TRBJ2-7, with TRBD2 identical over 7 bases. The CDR3 is made up of 14 amino acids. Germline values: CDR1 SGHTA, CDR2 FQGNSA. The trim removed 4 bases at V and 4 bases at J, leaving 7 bases unmatched. CDR3: CASSYAGLNYEQYF. The CDR3 bases are TGTGCCAGCAGCTACGCGGGACTAAATTACGAGCAGTACTTC.

The rearrangement uses TRBV11-2 and TRBJ1-1; no reliable D call. Trimming stripped 10 bases from V and 4 bases from J, with 13 bases between. Germline CDR1 and CDR2: SGHAT and FQNNGV. The CDR3 runs to 12 residues. The CDR3 DNA follows: TGTGCCACCCGTATGGCGGGCACTGAAGCTTTCTTT. Its protein product is CATRMAGTEAFF. Using reference TRBV11-2 and TRBJ1-1 for the parts outside the CDR3, the full variable domain is EAGVAQSPRYKIIEKRQSVAFWCNPISGHATLYWYQQILGQGPKLLIQFQNNGVVDDSQLPKDRFSAERLKGVDSTLKIQPAKLEDSAVYLCATRMAGTEAFFGQGTRLTVV.

The rearrangement links TRBV5-1 to TRBJ2-3, with a possible D match to TRBD2 (6 bases). V was pared by 0 bases and J by 5 bases, with 13 bases between. The CDR3 has 15 residues. CDR1 is SGHRS and CDR2 is YFSETQ in the germline V gene. The CDR3 here is CASSLGSSVRDTQYF. As DNA, the CDR3 is TGCGCCAGCAGCTTGGGCTCTAGCGTTAGAGATACGCAGTATTTT. Supplemented by reference TRBV5-1 and TRBJ2-3, the full variable domain reads KAGVTQTPRYLIKTRGQQVTLSCSPISGHRSVSWYQQTPGQGLQFLFEYFSETQRNKGNFPGRFSGRQFSNSRSEMNVSTLELGDSALYLCASSLGSSVRDTQYFGPGTRLTVL.

The chain employs TRBV11-2 and TRBJ2-5, with 14 bases that match TRBD2. V was clipped by 5 bases and J by 1 base; unmatched bases: 9. The CDR3 is 18 amino acids. Germline V gives CDR1 SGHAT, CDR2 FQNNGV. Here the CDR3 reads CASSLTGTSGRIQETQYF. The CDR3 DNA follows: TGTGCCAGCAGCCTAACCGGGACTAGCGGGAGAATCCAAGAGACCCAGTACTTC.

The chain carries TRBV7-6 and TRBJ2-5, with 8 nucleotides matching TRBD1. This CDR3 region has 15 residues. Germline lookup yields CDR1 SGHVS and CDR2 FNYEAQ. The ends lost 6 bases at V and 2 bases at J; junction bases unmatched: 8. The CDR3 reads CASRIPGGPQETQYF. CDR3 DNA sequence: TGTGCCAGCAGGATCCCAGGGGGCCCTCAAGAGACCCAGTACTTC.

The chain carries TRBV28 and TRBJ2-2; D call uncertain. Germline lookup yields CDR1 MDHEN and CDR2 SYDVKM. V was clipped by 7 bases and J by 6 bases, with 9 bases between them. The length of the CDR3 is 12 residues. The DNA for the CDR3 is TGTGCCAGCATTAATTGGCCCGGGGAGCTGTTTTTT. This codes for CASINWPGELFF. The whole variable domain, remainder taken from reference TRBV28 and TRBJ2-2, is DVKVTQSSRYLVKRTGEKVFLECVQDMDHENMFWYRQDPGLGLRLIYFSYDVKMKEKGDIPEGYSVSREKKERFSLILESASTNQTSMYLCASINWPGELFFGEGSRLTVL.

This clone was counted once. The chain couples TRBV4-2 to TRBJ2-2; 10 bases fit TRBD2. Trimming at V came to 2 bases and at J to 0 bases, leaving 3 bases not matched to a gene. The CDR3 consists of 17 residues. The germline V gene encodes CDR1 LGHNA and CDR2 YNFKEQ. The CDR3 region has the DNA TGTGCCAGCAGCCAACTGAGCGGGGGGGCGAACACCGGGGAGCTGTTTTTT. This sequence encodes CASSQLSGGANTGELFF.

V is TRBV14 and J is TRBJ2-3; D perhaps matches TRBD2 (5 bases). CDR1 is SGHDN and CDR2 is FVKESK in the germline V gene. This CDR3 is 14 amino acids long. Trimming removed 1 base at V and 1 base at J, with 6 bases between. Written as DNA, the CDR3 is TGTGCCAGCAGCCAAGTCGGGGGCACAGATACGCAGTATTTT. Residues: CASSQVGGTDTQYF.

This clone was seen only once. The chain employs TRBV29-1 and TRBJ1-1; D unresolved. V lost 8 bases, J lost 5 bases, and 12 bases lay in between. Germline loops: CDR1 SQVTM, CDR2 ANQGSEA. This CDR3 has 11 amino acids. The CDR3 nucleotides read TGCAGCCAACGAACCCAAACTGAAGCTTTCTTT. It specifies CSQRTQTEAFF.

CDR3 amino acids: CASPMGASGTIGELFF. As DNA, the CDR3 is TGTGCCAGCCCCATGGGGGCTAGCGGGACCATCGGGGAGCTGTTTTTT. The rearrangement joins TRBV7-9 to TRBJ2-2; TRBD2 matches 9 bases. The V gene end was trimmed by 8 bases and the J gene end by 7 bases; junction bases not matched to a gene: 14. The CDR3 runs to 16 residues. CDR1 SEHNR and CDR2 FQNEAQ come from the germline V gene (reference sequence).

This rearrangement joins TRBV11-2 to TRBJ1-2, with no clear D. The CDR3 spans 13 residues. V lost 5 bases and J 8 bases, leaving 15 bases between the germline ends. The germline gives CDR1 SGHAT, CDR2 FQNNGV. The CDR3 loop reads CASSPVGVGGYTF. CDR3 sequence (DNA): TGTGCCAGCAGCCCGGTCGGGGTCGGGGGCTACACCTTC.

The chain uses TRBV7-2 and TRBJ1-3; possible D gene TRBD1, 6 bases. CDR1 is SGHTA, CDR2 FQGNSA, per germline. Trimming removed 5 bases from V and 0 bases from J, with 14 bases in between. The CDR3 sequence is 16 residues long. The DNA of the CDR3 is TGTGCCAGCAGCGTCACAGGGTTAAGCTCTGGAAACACCATATATTTT. This gives the protein CASSVTGLSSGNTIYF.

The CDR3 reads CASSKGQGLYNEQFF. CDR3 nucleotides: TGTGCCAGCTCTAAAGGACAGGGCTTGTACAATGAGCAGTTCTTC. The chain uses TRBV18 and TRBJ2-1; 8 nucleotides line up with TRBD1. The J segment lost 4 bases and the V segment lost 6 bases, leaving 8 bases of the junction unmatched. Germline CDR1 and CDR2: KGHSH and LQKENI. The CDR3 has 15 amino acids.

With regard to this clone: The sample has other DNA sequences that encode this CDR3 too. V gene TRBV18 combines with J gene TRBJ1-2, with D perhaps matching TRBD1 (5 bases). CDR1 and CDR2 from the germline V gene are KGHSH and LQKENI. The CDR3 is 13 amino acids. Trimming left V 3 bases short and J 5 bases short, with 10 bases between. The CDR3 reads CASSPGGNYGYTF. CDR3 nucleotides: TGTGCCAGCTCACCTGGGGGAAATTATGGCTACACCTTC. The variable domain in full, completed from reference TRBV18 and TRBJ1-2, reads NAGVMQNPRHLVRRRGQEARLRCSPMKGHSHVYWYRQLPEEGLKFMVYLQKENIIDESGMPKERFSAEFPKEGPSILRIQQVVRGDSAAYFCASSPGGNYGYTFGSGTRLTVV.

The rearrangement links TRBV18 to TRBJ2-7; D may be TRBD1 or TRBD2 (5 bases each). Germline assignment: CDR1 KGHSH and CDR2 LQKENI. The CDR3 runs to 15 residues. V lost 1 base and J lost 6, with 16 bases in between. The CDR3, as DNA: TGTGCCAGCTCACCACTCCGAGGGAATGGGGGCGAGCAGTACTTC. This codes for CASSPLRGNGGEQYF.